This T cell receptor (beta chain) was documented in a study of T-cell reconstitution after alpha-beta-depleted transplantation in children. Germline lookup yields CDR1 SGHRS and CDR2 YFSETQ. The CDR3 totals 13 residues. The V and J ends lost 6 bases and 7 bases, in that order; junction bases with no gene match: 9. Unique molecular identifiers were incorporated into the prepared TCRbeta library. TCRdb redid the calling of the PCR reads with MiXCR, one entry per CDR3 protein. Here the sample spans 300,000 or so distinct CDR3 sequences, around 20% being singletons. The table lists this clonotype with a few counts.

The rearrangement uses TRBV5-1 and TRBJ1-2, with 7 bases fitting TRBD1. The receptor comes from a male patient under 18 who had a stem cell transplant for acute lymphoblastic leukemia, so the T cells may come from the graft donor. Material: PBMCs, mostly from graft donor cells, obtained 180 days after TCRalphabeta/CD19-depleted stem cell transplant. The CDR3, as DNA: TGCGCCAGCACCCCGACAGGGAGAAGTGGCTACACCTTC. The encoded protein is CASTPTGRSGYTF.